This T cell receptor (beta chain) was sequenced in a study of shared clonotypes between healthy human individuals. The data were produced by immunoSEQ multiplex PCR, yet TCRdb's version contains in-frame clones alone and is incomplete. The sample has hundreds of thousands of clones; about 92% are singletons. This CDR3 has 14 residues. V was clipped by 4 bases and J by 9 bases, with 16 bases between them. Germline CDR1 MGHRA, CDR2 YSYEKL. The naive CD8 fraction comprised CD45RO-negative cells positively selected for CCR7 and excluded terminally differentiated effector memory CD45RA+ cells. The chain links TRBV4-1 to TRBJ2-1, with D possibly being TRBD2 (5 bases). The sample comprised naive CD8+ T cells sorted from blood. This clonotype originated in a man younger than 45 in good health. CDR3 nucleotides: TGCGCCAGCAGCCCCTCCGGGAATAGAGCTGAGCAGTTCTTC. Protein sequence: CASSPSGNRAEQFF.